The source of this T cell receptor beta chain is a study of blood T cell repertoires in COVID-19. The table came from immunoSEQ multiplex PCR; TCRdb's copy has only in-frame clones and leaves some out. The repertoire holds 110,000 to 150,000 clones, with 86% as singletons. Germline lookup yields CDR1 SNHLY and CDR2 FYNNEI. Unmatched junction bases numbered 12, after V lost 6 bases and J lost 9 bases. The CDR3 spans 15 residues. This clone was observed a single time. Material: PBMCs or T cells enriched from blood (not recorded which). The clonotype comes from a middle-aged man who had recovered from COVID-19. The chain employs TRBV2 and TRBJ2-1, with 9 bases matching TRBD2. CDR3 region: CASRFGGGAFGEQFF. The CDR3 DNA follows: TGTGCCAGCAGATTTGGCGGGGGGGCCTTTGGTGAGCAGTTCTTC. The full variable domain, rest sourced from reference TRBV2 and TRBJ2-1, is EPEVTQTPSHQVTQMGQEVILRCVPISNHLYFYWYRQILGQKVEFLVSFYNNEISEKSEIFDDQFSVERPDGSNFTLKIRSTKLEDSAMYFCASRFGGGAFGEQFFGPGTRLTVL.